This T cell receptor (beta chain) comes out of a study of identical twins. General study points: Conclusions were drawn cross-sectionally by statistical analysis, without following the same donors. Zero-insertion findings could be partly confounded by invariant cells (MAIT and iNKT cells).

Unique molecular identifiers were in the cDNA, with template-switch universal primer binding. TCRdb reprocessed the 5' RACE reads with MiXCR, giving one entry per CDR3 protein. The repertoire holds 420,000 or so distinct CDR3 sequences, with around a sixth as singletons. With no exceptions, donors were healthy Caucasians. Germline CDR1 MNHEY, CDR2 SVGEGT. There are 12 residues in the CDR3. V dropped 6 bases and J dropped 9 bases, with 12 bases sitting between them. Worth noting for this clonotype: Its antigen is as yet unknown.

The receptor's source is a man aged 50 to 60 in good health. Sequencing was performed on naive T cells sorted from blood. This chain links TRBV6-2 or TRBV6-3 with TRBJ2-1; TRBD2 might be the D (5 bases). The CDR3 region has the DNA TGTGCCAGCAGCCCCGGGATAACTGAGCAGTTCTTC. This encodes CASSPGITEQFF.